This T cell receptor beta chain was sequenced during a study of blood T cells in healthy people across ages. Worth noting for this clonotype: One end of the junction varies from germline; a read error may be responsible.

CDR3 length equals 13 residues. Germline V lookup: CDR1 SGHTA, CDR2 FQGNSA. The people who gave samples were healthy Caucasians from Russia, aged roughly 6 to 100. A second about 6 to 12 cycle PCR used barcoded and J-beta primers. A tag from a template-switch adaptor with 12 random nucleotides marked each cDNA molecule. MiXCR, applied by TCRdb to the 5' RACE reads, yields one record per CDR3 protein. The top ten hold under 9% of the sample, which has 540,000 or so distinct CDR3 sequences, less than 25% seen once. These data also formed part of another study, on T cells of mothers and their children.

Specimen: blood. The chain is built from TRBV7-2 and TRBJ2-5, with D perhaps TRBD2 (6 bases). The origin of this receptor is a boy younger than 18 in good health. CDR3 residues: CVSSTREGGTQYF. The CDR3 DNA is TGTGTCAGCAGCACCCGAGAGGGAGGGACCCAGTACTTC.